The clone carrying this T cell receptor beta chain appeared once. What it binds is not known. This entry is derived from a study of shared clonotypes between healthy human individuals. The overall study: Used for every donor were three CD4 naive, three CD4 memory, two CD8 naive and one CD8 memory plate. Overall study results and limits: Clonotype sharing among donors was expected to depend on sequencing depth.

Assay execution took place at the deep level. The input for sorted-subset replicate PCRs was around 0.2 ug DNA, approximately 30,000 T cell genomes. Data came from immunoSEQ multiplex PCR; TCRdb stores just in-frame clones and leaves some out. The sample lists about 110,000 clones, 68% seen once, with approximately 24% in the top ten. The V end was cut by 1 base, the J end by 3 bases, with 24 bases between. Germline CDR1 reads SEHNR; CDR2 reads FQNEAQ (reference sequence). There are 19 residues in the CDR3. The genes are TRBV7-9 and TRBJ2-5, with D possibly TRBD2 on 5 matching bases. The sample was memory CD8+ T cells sorted from blood. The subset denotes: CD45RO+ cells pooled with CCR7-negative TemRA cells. The source of this sequence is a woman aged 25 to 39 in good health. CDR3 sequence reads: CASSLVWRSLRTGEETQYF. The DNA for the CDR3 is TGTGCCAGCAGCTTAGTTTGGAGGAGCCTCCGAACCGGAGAAGAGACCCAGTACTTC.